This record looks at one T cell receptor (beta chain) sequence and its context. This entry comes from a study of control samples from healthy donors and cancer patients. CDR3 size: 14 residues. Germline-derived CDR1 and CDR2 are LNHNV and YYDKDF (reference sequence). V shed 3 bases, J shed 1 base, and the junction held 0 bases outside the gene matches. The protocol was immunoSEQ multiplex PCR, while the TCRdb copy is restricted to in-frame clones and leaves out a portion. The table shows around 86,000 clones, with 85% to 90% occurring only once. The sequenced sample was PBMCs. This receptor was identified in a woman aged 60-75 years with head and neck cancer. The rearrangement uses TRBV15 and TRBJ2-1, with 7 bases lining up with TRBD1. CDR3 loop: CATSRDRSYNEQFF. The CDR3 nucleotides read TGTGCCACCAGCAGGGACAGGTCCTACAATGAGCAGTTCTTC.